This T cell receptor (beta chain) was sequenced for a study of CD8 T cell repertoires and HIV-1 epitope variants. At the level of the study: Autologous T cell-negative cells served as antigen-presenting cells in equal numbers. Study-wide results and caveats: Most of the nine antigen-specific clonotypes appeared cross-reactive to autologous or escape variants. Nef KF9 drew several clonotypes and HW9 one, without TAALDMSHF responses.

The data were produced by immunoSEQ multiplex PCR, yet TCRdb's version contains in-frame clones alone and is incomplete. Among under 3,000 clones listed, less than 70% were seen once. With regard to this clone: Antigen: not known.

Germline V gene lookup returns CDR1 MNHNY and CDR2 SVGAGI (reference sequence). Trimming shortened V by 0 bases and J by 5 bases, and 2 bases separated the two germline ends. The CDR3 length is 11 residues. This receptor was obtained from a male donor with HIV. This chain connects TRBV6-6 to TRBJ2-7; D gene ambiguous. Input material: cultured CD8+ T cells derived from PBMCs. The CDR3 protein is CASSYSHEQYF. DNA of the CDR3: TGTGCCAGCAGTTACTCGCACGAGCAGTACTTC.